This TCR beta chain stems from a study of blood T cell repertoires in COVID-19 (dated by TCRdb to 2020 to 2022). Regarding the study in general: Samples covering the acute and convalescent phases of COVID-19 were provided by collaborators in the United States, Italy and Spain. The samples were drawn from the first 160 participants of the ongoing ImmuneRACE study and from 1,254 subjects provided by 6 global collaborators. The material from the prospective study consisted of cDNA or gDNA derived from T cells, B-cell-depleted T cells, or PBMCs. The repertoires were released in a freely available public database intended as a resource for research on the immune response to SARS-CoV-2. Sample metadata almost always included a de-identified subject ID, COVID-19 status, age in years and sex. Where available, HLA class I and class II types were taken from metadata supplied by the sample provider and were not determined by assay-based typing. Subjects who had been exposed to COVID-19, were actively infected with it, or had recovered from it provided the deeply sampled blood TCRbeta repertoires that made up the dataset.

About this clone: There is no known antigen for this receptor. The record has no base qualities; no much larger clone is one base away.

Whole blood was collected in K2EDTA tubes by collaborating institutions according to the institutions' own protocols. For TCRbeta analysis, collaborators shipped samples as frozen whole blood, isolated PBMCs, or DNA extracted from either of those sample types. Overall study results and their limits: Clinical and demographic metadata were provided uncurated, with the amount varying by source and participant.

TCRbeta CDR3 regions were amplified from genomic DNA using the immunoSEQ Assay, a bias-controlled multiplex PCR. The paper's processing steps were these. The number of nucleated cells in each sample was estimated by amplification of reference gene primers within the assay. To quantify the absolute abundance of each unique TCRbeta CDR3 rearrangement, sequence reads were collapsed and filtered. For each sample, productive Simpson clonality was calculated by taking the square root of Simpson's diversity index across productive rearrangements. As stored in TCRdb, this immuneACCESS dataset retains in-frame rearrangements with V and J assigned. A fraction of the clones does not appear; measured against another copy, unresolved V genes explain less than half of the discrepancy, and the remainder lacks a known reason. Clone size and the V and J calls come from that table; the DNA yielded D and trimming. The sample yields approximately 110,000 clones; more than 75% were counted once. Approximately 1.5% of the sample lies in the top ten.

Sequenced material: peripheral blood. This TCR came from a middle-aged man with acute or convalescent COVID-19.

The CDR3 amino acid sequence is: CASSREGELYEQYF. The nucleotide sequence reads TGCGCCAGCAGTCGGGAGGGGGAGCTCTACGAGCAGTACTTC. The sequence links TRBV5-1 to TRBJ2-7; 8 of the junction bases match TRBD2. The germline V gene encodes CDR1 SGHRS and CDR2 YFSETQ. The junction shows trimming of 5 bases on V and 3 bases on J, and the gene matches do not reach 7 bases of it. Taken from cysteine to phenylalanine, the CDR3 has 14 residues. The CDR3 DNA has 42 bases and is translated from base 1. With the portions outside the CDR3 filled from the reference TRBV5-1 and TRBJ2-7 genes, the complete variable region becomes KAGVTQTPRYLIKTRGQQVTLSCSPISGHRSVSWYQQTPGQGLQFLFEYFSETQRNKGNFPGRFSGRQFSNSRSEMNVSTLELGDSALYLCASSREGELYEQYFGPGTRLTVT.